Presented here are 9 T cell receptor beta chains from one specimen sequenced in a study of CD8 T cells in ankylosing spondylitis. TCRdb ran MiXCR on the 5' RACE reads and lists one entry per CDR3 protein. Seen here are around 340,000 distinct CDR3 sequences, approximately 20% observed once, and the top ten hold around 13%. Sequencing was carried out using blood, either unsorted or a sorted T cell fraction (not recorded which). These receptors came from a male donor with ankylosing spondylitis or in good health (not recorded which).

In its sample, this clonotype was seen a few times. This chain joins TRBV27 and TRBJ2-7; the match to TRBD1 covers 7 bases. Trimming at V came to 5 bases and at J to 7 bases, leaving 5 bases not matched to a gene. CDR1 is MNHEY, CDR2 SMNVEV, per germline (reference sequence). This CDR3 has 12 residues. The CDR3 loop is CASSDRVREQYF. The CDR3 DNA reads as TGTGCCAGCAGTGACAGGGTTCGAGAGCAGTACTTC.

V usage is TRBV6-4 and J usage is TRBJ2-1; 10 nucleotides match TRBD1. The CDR3 length is 14 residues. In germline, CDR1 is MRHNA, CDR2 SNTAGT. Germline trimming cut 5 bases from V and 10 bases from J; bases unmatched to any gene: 8. The CDR3 loop reads CASSSGTGAGEQFF. The CDR3 DNA is TGTGCCAGCAGTTCCGGGACAGGGGCGGGAGAGCAGTTCTTC.

V is TRBV2 and J is TRBJ2-7; TRBD1 might be the D (8 bases). Germline V lookup: CDR1 SNHLY, CDR2 FYNNEI. V lost 4 bases, J lost 1 base, and 17 bases lay in between. The CDR3 has 16 residues. The CDR3 DNA follows: TGTGCCAGCAGTGGGGGGGGGGACAGGCGATCCTACGAGCAGTACTTC. Translating it yields CASSGGGDRRSYEQYF. The entire variable domain, with the rest obtained from reference TRBV2 and TRBJ2-7, is as follows: EPEVTQTPSHQVTQMGQEVILRCVPISNHLYFYWYRQILGQKVEFLVSFYNNEISEKSEIFDDQFSVERPDGSNFTLKIRSTKLEDSAMYFCASSGGGDRRSYEQYFGPGTRLTVT.

The CDR3 sequence is CASSFRQANEQFF. In DNA form, the CDR3 reads TGTGCCAGCAGCTTTCGACAGGCCAATGAGCAGTTCTTC. This rearrangement joins TRBV5-6 to TRBJ2-1; possibly TRBD1 for D (6 bases). CDR1 is SGHDT and CDR2 is YYEEEE in the germline V gene. The CDR3 loop spans 13 amino acids. Trimming pared 2 bases from V and 6 bases from J, leaving 9 bases between.

This clonotype was detected only a few times. The chain carries TRBV18 and TRBJ1-1, with TRBD1 as a possible D gene (6 bases). The CDR3 is 14 amino acids. V lost 3 bases to trimming and J lost 4 bases, with 12 bases between them. In germline, CDR1 is KGHSH, CDR2 LQKENI. The CDR3 DNA follows: TGTGCCAGCTCACCCACAGGGTTTATCACTGAAGCTTTCTTT. It codes for CASSPTGFITEAFF.

This chain links TRBV4-1 with TRBJ2-2; 8 bases match TRBD1. V gave up 8 bases and J gave up 6 bases; unmatched junction bases: 11. The CDR3 is 15 amino acids. Germline CDR1 is MGHRA and CDR2 is YSYEKL. The CDR3 protein is CASQPRQGAAGELFF. In DNA, the CDR3 is TGCGCCAGCCAGCCCCGGCAGGGGGCTGCCGGGGAGCTGTTTTTT.

This clonotype has only a few counts. This chain joins TRBV29-1 and TRBJ2-3; 8 bases map to TRBD2. CDR3 size: 13 residues. J was trimmed by 9 bases and V by 0 bases; bases with no gene match: 5. From germline, CDR1 is SQVTM and CDR2 ANQGSEA. CDR3 DNA sequence: TGCAGCGTTGAAGAAGAGGCGGGAGGCACGCAGTATTTT. This sequence encodes CSVEEEAGGTQYF.

This clonotype was detected only a few times. This chain links TRBV28 with TRBJ2-5; D is possibly TRBD1 (6 bases). With 6 bases removed from V and 4 bases from J, the gap between germline ends came to 12 bases. The length of the CDR3 is 13 residues. Germline V lookup: CDR1 MDHEN, CDR2 SYDVKM. The CDR3, as DNA: TGTGCCAGCAGCGACAGGAATCGAGAGACCCAGTACTTC. The encoded protein is CASSDRNRETQYF.

J is TRBJ2-1 and V is TRBV5-8, with 8 bases lining up with TRBD2. There are 13 residues in the CDR3. The germline CDR1 and CDR2 sequences are SGHTS and YDEGEE. Unmatched junction bases numbered 6, after V lost 0 bases and J lost 13 bases. The CDR3 loop reads CASSLAGRDCQFF. In nucleotides, the CDR3 is TGTGCCAGCAGCTTGGCCGGGAGGGATTGTCAGTTCTTC.